This note documents a single T cell receptor (beta chain) sequence. Germline V gene lookup returns CDR1 LNHDA and CDR2 SQIVND (reference sequence). V shed 4 bases, J shed 2 bases, and the junction held 6 bases outside the gene matches. This CDR3 has 16 amino acids. The data originate from a study of cytomegalovirus exposure and HLA in healthy donors. Primers included in the PCR were 60 Vbeta and 13 Jbeta primers. Assay used: immunoSEQ multiplex PCR; TCRdb lists only in-frame clones, some missing. The table has 150,000 to 250,000 clones, 80% to 85% seen once; the top ten hold 5.5% to 7.5%. This chain connects TRBV19 to TRBJ1-5; 9 bases are a match to TRBD1. The sequence was obtained from a woman between 50 and 59 years old in good health and CMV-seropositive. Sequencing used PBMCs. The CDR3, as DNA: TGTGCCAGTAGTAGGACAGGGGCTAGACGCAATCAGCCCCAGCATTTT. Translation: CASSRTGARRNQPQHF.